This record concerns one TCR beta chain sequence. This sample stems from a study of blood T cell repertoires in COVID-19. Whole-study context: Sources were T cells, B-cell-depleted T cells, or PBMCs; the material itself was cDNA or gDNA.

Assignments of participants to cohorts depended upon their own reported clinical history. Method: immunoSEQ multiplex PCR; TCRdb's copy keeps in-frame clones and lacks some. This sample carries approximately 300,000 clones, more than 85% of them seen once, and the ten largest clones take about 18%. Germline V gene lookup returns CDR1 KGHDR and CDR2 SFDVKD. The junction had 8 bases not matched to a gene; V was cut back by 1 base and J by 2 bases. CDR3 size: 18 residues. The V call is TRBV24-1, the J call TRBJ2-2, with 8 bases lining up with TRBD1. The TCR originated in a woman younger than 45 who had recovered from COVID-19. The source material was PBMCs or T cells enriched from blood (not recorded which). The CDR3 region is CATSDFGGQGPNTGELFF. CDR3 in DNA: TGTGCCACCAGTGATTTCGGAGGACAGGGTCCTAACACCGGGGAGCTGTTTTTT.